These 9 T cell receptor beta chains originate from one sample sequenced in a study of blood T cell repertoires in COVID-19. Data came from immunoSEQ multiplex PCR; TCRdb stores just in-frame clones and leaves some out. The sample has roughly 220,000 clones, 84% seen once. Sample: peripheral blood. The receptor source for this set is a man aged 30 to 45 with active or convalescent COVID-19.

This chain joins TRBV20-1 and TRBJ1-5, with 8 bases matching TRBD1. Germline CDR1 is DFQATT and CDR2 is SNEGSKA (reference sequence). With V trimmed by 3 bases and J by 7 bases, 11 bases remained unmatched. This CDR3 is built from 15 residues. The CDR3 protein is CSASLRGRVDQPQHF. The CDR3 nucleotides read TGCAGTGCTAGTCTCAGGGGGCGCGTCGACCAGCCCCAGCATTTT.

The chain is built from TRBV2 and TRBJ1-1, with D perhaps matching TRBD1 (5 bases). The V end lost 6 bases, the J end lost 3 bases, and 14 bases lay between the germline ends. The CDR3 totals 14 residues. The germline gives CDR1 SNHLY, CDR2 FYNNEI. The CDR3 loop is CASRAGGTYTEAFF. The CDR3 nucleotides read TGTGCCAGCAGGGCGGGGGGGACCTACACTGAAGCTTTCTTT.

The rearrangement joins TRBV10-1 to TRBJ1-2, with D unclear. The CDR3 runs 13 residues. Germline V lookup: CDR1 WNHNN, CDR2 SYGVQD (reference sequence). Deletions cut 4 bases from V and 2 bases from J, with 8 bases between. CDR3: CASSATGNYGYTF. CDR3 nucleotide sequence: TGCGCCAGCAGTGCTACGGGGAACTATGGCTACACCTTC.

The V gene is TRBV5-1, the J gene TRBJ1-1; 9 bases map to TRBD1. Germline CDR1 is SGHRS and CDR2 is YFSETQ. V shed 1 base and J 3 bases; nucleotides not matched to a gene: 4. There are 15 residues in the CDR3. CDR3 region: CASSLWGQGDTEAFF. The DNA for the CDR3 is TGCGCCAGCAGCTTGTGGGGACAGGGCGACACTGAAGCTTTCTTT.

This chain links TRBV21-1 with TRBJ2-6; the table's D gene call, TRBD1, was not cross checked with the DNA. TRBV21-1 corresponds to a pseudogene. CDR3 size: 18 residues. DNA of the CDR3: TGTGCCAGCACCACACTGGGGGCACCAATGCGGGGGGCCAACGTCCTGACTTTC. Its protein product is CASTTLGAPMRGANVLTF.

In its sample, this clone was seen once. The chain combines TRBV10-1 with TRBJ2-4; tentative D call: TRBD1 (5 bases). The CDR3 loop spans 14 amino acids. Looked up from germline, CDR1 is WNHNN and CDR2 is SYGVQD (reference sequence). The germline V and J ends were trimmed by 4 bases and 0 bases, with 7 bases remaining between them. The CDR3: CASSAGIAKNIQYF. In DNA, the CDR3 is TGCGCCAGCAGTGCAGGGATAGCCAAAAACATTCAGTACTTC.

This clone was observed a single time. The V call is TRBV5-4, the J call TRBJ1-2; D gene ambiguous. The germline CDR1 and CDR2 sequences are SGHNT and YYREEE (reference sequence). V was trimmed by 0 bases and J by 4 bases, leaving 10 bases between them. The CDR3 covers 14 residues. CDR3 nucleotide sequence: TGTGCCAGCAGCTTGGGGCAGGCCGGCTATGGCTACACCTTC. Translating it yields CASSLGQAGYGYTF.

The V gene is TRBV4-3, the J gene TRBJ2-3, with 9 bases fitting TRBD2. The J segment lost 6 bases and the V segment lost 0 bases, leaving 10 bases of the junction unmatched. The CDR3 has 17 residues. Looked up from germline, CDR1 is LGHNA and CDR2 is YSLEER. For the CDR3, the DNA is TGCGCCAGCAGCCAAGATCTCGCGGGGGGGGTCGGGGATACGCAGTATTTT. Protein: CASSQDLAGGVGDTQYF.

This chain connects TRBV2 to TRBJ2-2, with 10 bases aligning to TRBD1. V lost 8 bases to trimming and J lost 0 bases; unmatched junction nucleotides: 6. The CDR3 contains 16 residues. Germline V gives CDR1 SNHLY, CDR2 FYNNEI. CDR3 residues: CASARGTGANTGELFF. CDR3 in DNA: TGTGCCAGCGCACGAGGGACAGGGGCGAACACCGGGGAGCTGTTTTTT.